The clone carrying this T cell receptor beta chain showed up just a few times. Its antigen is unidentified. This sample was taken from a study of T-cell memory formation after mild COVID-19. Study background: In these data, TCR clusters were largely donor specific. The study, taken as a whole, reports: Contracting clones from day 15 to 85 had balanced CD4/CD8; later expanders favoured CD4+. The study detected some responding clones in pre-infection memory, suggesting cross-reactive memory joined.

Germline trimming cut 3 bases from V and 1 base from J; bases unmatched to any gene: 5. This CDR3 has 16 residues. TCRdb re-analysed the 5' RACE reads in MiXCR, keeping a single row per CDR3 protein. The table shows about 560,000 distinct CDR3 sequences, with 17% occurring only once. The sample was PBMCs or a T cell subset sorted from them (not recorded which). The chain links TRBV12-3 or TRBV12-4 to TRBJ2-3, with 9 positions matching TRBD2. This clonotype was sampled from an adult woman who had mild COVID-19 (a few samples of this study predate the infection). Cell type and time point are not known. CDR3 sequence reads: CASSFLAGLRTDTQYF. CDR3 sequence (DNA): TGTGCCAGCAGTTTTCTAGCGGGGCTTCGCACAGATACGCAGTATTTT.